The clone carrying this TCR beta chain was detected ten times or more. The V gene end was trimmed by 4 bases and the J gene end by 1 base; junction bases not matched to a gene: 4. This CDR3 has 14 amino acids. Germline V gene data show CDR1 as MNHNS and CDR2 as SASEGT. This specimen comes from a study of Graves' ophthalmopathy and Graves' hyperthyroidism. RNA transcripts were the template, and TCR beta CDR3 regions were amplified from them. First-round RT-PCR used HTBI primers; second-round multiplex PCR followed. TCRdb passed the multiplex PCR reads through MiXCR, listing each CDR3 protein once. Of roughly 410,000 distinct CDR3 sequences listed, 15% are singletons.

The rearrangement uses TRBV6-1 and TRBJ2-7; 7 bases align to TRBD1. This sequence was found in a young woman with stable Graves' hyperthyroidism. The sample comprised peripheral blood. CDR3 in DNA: TGTGCCAGCAGTGGGACAGGACGATCCTACGAGCAGTACTTC. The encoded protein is CASSGTGRSYEQYF.